Detailed here is one TCR beta chain. As yet, its antigen is unknown. The record originates from a study of T cell repertoires in cytomegalovirus infection. Study-level background: Both a matching HLA type and CMV infection were indicated by public TCR beta signatures.

Notes on the study in general: HLA-C-restricted, CMV-specific TCR beta clonotypes were dominant ex vivo. CMV carriers having the relevant HLA were flagged by cumulative public TCR beta family frequency.

TCRdb fed the reads into MiXCR, producing one record per CDR3 protein. The data show around 450,000 distinct CDR3 sequences, roughly 30% seen once. V was trimmed by 2 bases and J by 11 bases, leaving 12 bases between them. Germline V lookup: CDR1 MNHEY, CDR2 SVGEGT. The CDR3 is 12 amino acids. The sample consisted of PBMCs. The chain carries TRBV6-2 or TRBV6-3 and TRBJ1-1; D unclear. The sequence was obtained from a human donor in good health (CMV status not recorded). Some clones in this sample may be carry-over from other donors' samples. CDR3 residues: CASSYTLEAAFF. The DNA for the CDR3 is TGTGCCAGCAGTTACACCCTGGAAGCTGCTTTCTTT.